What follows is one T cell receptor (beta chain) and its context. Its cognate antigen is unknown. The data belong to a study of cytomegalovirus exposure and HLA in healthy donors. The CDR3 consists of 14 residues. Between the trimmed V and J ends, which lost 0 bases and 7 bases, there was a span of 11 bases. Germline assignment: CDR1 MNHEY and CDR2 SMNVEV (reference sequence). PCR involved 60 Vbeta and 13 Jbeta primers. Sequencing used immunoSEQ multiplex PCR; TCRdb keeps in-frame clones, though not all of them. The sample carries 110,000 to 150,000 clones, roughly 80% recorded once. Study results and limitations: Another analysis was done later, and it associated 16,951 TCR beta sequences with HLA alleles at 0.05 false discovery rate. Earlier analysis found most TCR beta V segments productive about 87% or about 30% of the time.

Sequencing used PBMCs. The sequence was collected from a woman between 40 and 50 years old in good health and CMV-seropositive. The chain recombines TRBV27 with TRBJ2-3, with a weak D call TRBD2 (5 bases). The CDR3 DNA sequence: TGTGCCAGCAGTTTATCGATATCGGGGAATACGCAGTATTTT. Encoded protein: CASSLSISGNTQYF.